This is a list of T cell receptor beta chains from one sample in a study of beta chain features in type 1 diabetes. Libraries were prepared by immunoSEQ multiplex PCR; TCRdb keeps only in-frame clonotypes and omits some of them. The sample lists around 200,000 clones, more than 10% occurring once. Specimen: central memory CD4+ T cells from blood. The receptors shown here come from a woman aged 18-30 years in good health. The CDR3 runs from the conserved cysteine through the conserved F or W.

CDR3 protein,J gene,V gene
CASSGGTSAAYEQYF,TRBJ2-7,TRBV7-2
CSVAGLAGPSYEQYF,TRBJ2-7,TRBV29-1
CAISEPGTGKTQHF,TRBJ1-5,TRBV10-3
CASSLGDRVQFF,TRBJ2-1,TRBV7-9
CASSLGGTGSGEQFF,TRBJ2-1,TRBV5-1
CASSGQGRSNSNQPQHF,TRBJ1-5,TRBV27
CAWSGHYYGYTF,TRBJ1-2,TRBV30
CASSSDRAYQPQHF,TRBJ1-5,TRBV2
CASSLQTISYNEQFF,TRBJ2-1,TRBV5-5
CASRSIFSYEQYF,TRBJ2-7,TRBV2
CASSQDARLAGGSSYEQYF,TRBJ2-7,TRBV4-1
CASSPGTNKEYGYTF,TRBJ1-2,TRBV5-1
CASSQPRTGGADTQYF,TRBJ2-3,TRBV28
CASSLGLAVRSYEQYF,TRBJ2-7,TRBV27
CASSESAGGPLYNEQFF,TRBJ2-1,TRBV2
CASSLGHAAFF,TRBJ1-1,TRBV28
CASSPKNIQYF,TRBJ2-4,TRBV7-9
CASSAYTDTQYF,TRBJ2-3,TRBV7-2
CASSPTSGITDTQYF,TRBJ2-3,TRBV5-1
CASSLVLWEGGKNIQYF,TRBJ2-4,TRBV5-5
CASRPLQGFSGYTF,TRBJ1-2,TRBV5-1
CASSSSGVSNQPQHF,TRBJ1-5,TRBV13
CASTLPGTANEKLFF,TRBJ1-4,TRBV28
CASSPGVGGELFF,TRBJ2-2,TRBV23-1
CASRITGLGSYNEQFF,TRBJ2-1,TRBV11-3